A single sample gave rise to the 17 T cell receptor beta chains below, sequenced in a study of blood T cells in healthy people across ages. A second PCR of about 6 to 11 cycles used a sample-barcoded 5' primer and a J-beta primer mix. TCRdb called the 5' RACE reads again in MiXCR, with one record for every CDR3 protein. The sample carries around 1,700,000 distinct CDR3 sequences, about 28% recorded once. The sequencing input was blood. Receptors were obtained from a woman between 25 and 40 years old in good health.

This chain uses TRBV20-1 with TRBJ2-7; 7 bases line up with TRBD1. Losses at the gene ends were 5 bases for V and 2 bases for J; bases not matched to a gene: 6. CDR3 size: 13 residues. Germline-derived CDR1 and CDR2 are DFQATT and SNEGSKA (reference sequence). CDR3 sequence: CSAPTQGAYEQYF. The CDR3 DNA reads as TGCAGTGCTCCAACCCAGGGGGCCTACGAGCAGTACTTC.

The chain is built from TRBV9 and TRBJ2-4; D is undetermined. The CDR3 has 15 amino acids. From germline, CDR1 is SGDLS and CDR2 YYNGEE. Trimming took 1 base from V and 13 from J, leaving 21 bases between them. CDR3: CASSVSDTVYNEQYF. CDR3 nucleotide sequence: TGTGCCAGCAGCGTATCAGACACGGTATACAATGAGCAGTACTTC.

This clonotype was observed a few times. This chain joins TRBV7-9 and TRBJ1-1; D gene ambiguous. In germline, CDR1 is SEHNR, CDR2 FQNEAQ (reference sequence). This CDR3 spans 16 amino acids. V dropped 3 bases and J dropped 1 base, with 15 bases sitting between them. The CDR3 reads CASSLRAGVGNTEAFF. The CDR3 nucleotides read TGTGCCAGCAGCTTGCGGGCAGGAGTCGGGAACACTGAAGCTTTCTTT.

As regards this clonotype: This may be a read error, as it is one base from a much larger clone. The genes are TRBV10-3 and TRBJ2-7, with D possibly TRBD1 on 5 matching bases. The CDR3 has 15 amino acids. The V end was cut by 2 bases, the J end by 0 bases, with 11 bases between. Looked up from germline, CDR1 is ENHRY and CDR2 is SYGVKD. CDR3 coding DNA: TGTGCCATCAGTGAGGCTGACAGATGCTCCTACGAGCAGTACTTC. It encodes CAISEADRCSYEQYF.

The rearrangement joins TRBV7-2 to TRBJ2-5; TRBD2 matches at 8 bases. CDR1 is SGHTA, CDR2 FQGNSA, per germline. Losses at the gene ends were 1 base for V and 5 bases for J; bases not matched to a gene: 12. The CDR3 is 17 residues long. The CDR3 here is CASSLVNGAGEGETQYF. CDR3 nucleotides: TGTGCCAGCAGCTTAGTTAACGGAGCGGGAGAGGGGGAGACCCAGTACTTC.

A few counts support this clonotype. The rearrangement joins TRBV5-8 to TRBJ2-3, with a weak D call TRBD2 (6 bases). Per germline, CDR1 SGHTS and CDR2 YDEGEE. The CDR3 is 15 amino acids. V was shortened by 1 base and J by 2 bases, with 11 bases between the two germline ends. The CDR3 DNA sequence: TGTGCCAGCAGCTTGCGGGGGACCGACACAGATACGCAGTATTTT. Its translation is CASSLRGTDTDTQYF.

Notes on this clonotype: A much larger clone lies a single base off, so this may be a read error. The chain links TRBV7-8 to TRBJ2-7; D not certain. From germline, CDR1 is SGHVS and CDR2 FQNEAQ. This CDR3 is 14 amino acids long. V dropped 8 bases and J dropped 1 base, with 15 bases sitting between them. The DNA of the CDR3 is TGTGCCAGCGGCCGCCTCCCTACGTCCTACGAGCAGTACTTC. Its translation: CASGRLPTSYEQYF.

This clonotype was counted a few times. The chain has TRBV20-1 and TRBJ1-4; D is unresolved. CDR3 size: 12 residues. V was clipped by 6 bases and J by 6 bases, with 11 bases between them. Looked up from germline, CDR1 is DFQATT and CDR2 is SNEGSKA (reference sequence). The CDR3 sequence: CSAGGLDEKLFF. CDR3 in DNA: TGCAGTGCCGGAGGGCTAGATGAAAAACTGTTTTTT.

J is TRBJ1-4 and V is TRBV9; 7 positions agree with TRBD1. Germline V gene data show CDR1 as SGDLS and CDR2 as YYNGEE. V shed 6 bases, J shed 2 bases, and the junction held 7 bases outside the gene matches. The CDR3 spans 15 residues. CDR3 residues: CASTQGLATNEKLFF. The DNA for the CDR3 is TGTGCCAGCACACAGGGGTTGGCGACTAATGAAAAACTGTTTTTT.

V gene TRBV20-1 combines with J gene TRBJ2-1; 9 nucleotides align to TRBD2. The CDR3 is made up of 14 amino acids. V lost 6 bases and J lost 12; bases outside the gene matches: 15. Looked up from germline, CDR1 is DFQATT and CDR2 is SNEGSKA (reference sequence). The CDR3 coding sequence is TGCAGTGCCTCATCCGGGACTAGCCGCGATGGGCAGTTCTTC. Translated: CSASSGTSRDGQFF.

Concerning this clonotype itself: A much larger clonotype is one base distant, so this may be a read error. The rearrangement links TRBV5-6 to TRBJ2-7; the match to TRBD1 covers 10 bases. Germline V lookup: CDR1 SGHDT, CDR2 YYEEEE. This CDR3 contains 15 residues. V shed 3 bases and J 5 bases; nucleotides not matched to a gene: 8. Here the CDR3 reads CASSWGDRGLNEQYF. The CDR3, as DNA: TGTGCCAGCAGCTGGGGGGACAGGGGTCTCAACGAGCAGTACTTC.

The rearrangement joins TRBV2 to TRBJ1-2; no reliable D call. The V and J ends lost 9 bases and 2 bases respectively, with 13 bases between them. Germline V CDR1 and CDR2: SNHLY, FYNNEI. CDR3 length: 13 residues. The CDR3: CASTGGRNYGYTF. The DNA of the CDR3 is TGTGCCAGTACGGGAGGCAGGAACTATGGCTACACCTTC.

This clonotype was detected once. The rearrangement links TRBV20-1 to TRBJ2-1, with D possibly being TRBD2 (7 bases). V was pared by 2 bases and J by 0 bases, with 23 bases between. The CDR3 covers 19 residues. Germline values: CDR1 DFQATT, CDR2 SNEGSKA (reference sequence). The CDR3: CSARHWEGVRLSSYNEQFF. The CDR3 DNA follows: TGCAGTGCTAGACACTGGGAGGGGGTGCGTCTGAGCTCCTACAATGAGCAGTTCTTC.

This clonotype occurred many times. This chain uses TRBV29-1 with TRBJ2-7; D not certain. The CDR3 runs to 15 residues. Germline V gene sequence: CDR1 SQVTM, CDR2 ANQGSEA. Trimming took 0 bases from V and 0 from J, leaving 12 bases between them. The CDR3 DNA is TGCAGCGTTGAAGATGGGCTAGACAACTCCTACGAGCAGTACTTC. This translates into CSVEDGLDNSYEQYF.

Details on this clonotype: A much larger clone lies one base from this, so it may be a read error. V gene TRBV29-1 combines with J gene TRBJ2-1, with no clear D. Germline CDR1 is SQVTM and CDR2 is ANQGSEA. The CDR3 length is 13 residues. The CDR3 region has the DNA TGCAGCGTTGAAGGTAAATACTACAATAAGCAGTTCTTC. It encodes CSVEGKYYNKQFF.

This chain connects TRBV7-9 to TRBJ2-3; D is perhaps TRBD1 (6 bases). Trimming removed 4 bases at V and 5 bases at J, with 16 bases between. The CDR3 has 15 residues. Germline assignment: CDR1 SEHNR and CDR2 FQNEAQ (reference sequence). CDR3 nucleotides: TGTGCCAGCAGCTCCCGCTGGGGGCAGGAAGATACGCAGTATTTT. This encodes CASSSRWGQEDTQYF. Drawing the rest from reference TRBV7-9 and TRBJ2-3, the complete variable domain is DTGVSQNPRHKITKRGQNVTFRCDPISEHNRLYWYRQTLGQGPEFLTYFQNEAQLEKSRLLSDRFSAERPKGSFSTLEIQRTEQGDSAMYLCASSSRWGQEDTQYFGPGTRLTVL.

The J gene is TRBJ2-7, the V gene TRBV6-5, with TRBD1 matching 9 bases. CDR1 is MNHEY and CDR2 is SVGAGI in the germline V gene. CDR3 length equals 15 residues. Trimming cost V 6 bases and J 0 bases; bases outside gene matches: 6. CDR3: CASSQGQGPSYEQYF. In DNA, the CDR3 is TGTGCCAGCAGCCAGGGACAGGGCCCCTCCTACGAGCAGTACTTC.